The sample holds many counts of the clone carrying this TCR beta chain. Antigen: not known. The junction shows a germline mismatch at one end, possibly a read error. TCRdb recomputed calls from the PCR reads with MiXCR, one row per CDR3 protein. The table records 68,000 or so distinct CDR3 sequences, about a sixth of them present only once. The data derive from a study of molecular identifiers for immune sequencing clone quantification. Study context: Four portions were sequenced after RNA from approximately 22,000 or 94,000 naive CD8 cells was split five ways in replicates. Study outcomes and limitations: Detecting spiked Jurkat TCR RNA from one cell among roughly 1 million naive cells was reportedly possible. Clones that had above 20 RNA copies took up over 99% of effector molecules but under 1% in naive cells.

Germline CDR1 reads SQVTM; CDR2 reads ANQGSEA. The CDR3 is 14 amino acids. The chain is built from TRBV29-1 and TRBJ2-1; maybe TRBD2 (6 bases). The clonotype was recovered from a human donor in good health. Some libraries in this study had Jurkat cell RNA spiked in. Material for sequencing was naive CD8+ T cells from blood, with Jurkat cell RNA spiked in. Described subset: FACS-sorted CD8+CD4-CCR7+CD45RA+ naive T cells. CDR3 nucleotides: TGCAGCGCTGAATCTAGCGTCTCCTACAATGAGCAGTTCTTC. Translating gives CSAESSVSYNEQFF.